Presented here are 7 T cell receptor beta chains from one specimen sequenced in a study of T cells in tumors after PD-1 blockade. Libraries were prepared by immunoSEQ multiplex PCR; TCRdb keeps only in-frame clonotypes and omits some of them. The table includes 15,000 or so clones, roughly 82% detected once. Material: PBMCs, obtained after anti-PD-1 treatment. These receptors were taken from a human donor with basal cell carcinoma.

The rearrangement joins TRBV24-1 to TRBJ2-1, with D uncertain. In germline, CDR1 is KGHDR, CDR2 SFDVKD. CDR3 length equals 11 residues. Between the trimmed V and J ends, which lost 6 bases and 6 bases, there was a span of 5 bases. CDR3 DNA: TGTGCCACCAGTAGAGCCAATGAGCAGTTCTTC. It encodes CATSRANEQFF.

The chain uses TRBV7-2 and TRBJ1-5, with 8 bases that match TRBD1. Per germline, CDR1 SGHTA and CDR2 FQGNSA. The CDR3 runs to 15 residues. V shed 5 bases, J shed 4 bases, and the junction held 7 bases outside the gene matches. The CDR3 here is CASSPQGALNQPQHF. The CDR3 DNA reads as TGTGCCAGCAGCCCCCAGGGGGCCCTGAATCAGCCCCAGCATTTT.

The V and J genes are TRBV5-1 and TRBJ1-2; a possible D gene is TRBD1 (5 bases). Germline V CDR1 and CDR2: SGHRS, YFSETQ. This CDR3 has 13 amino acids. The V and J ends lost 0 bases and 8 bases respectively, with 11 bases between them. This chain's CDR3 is CASSLEQALGYTF. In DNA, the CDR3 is TGCGCCAGCAGCTTGGAACAGGCCCTAGGCTACACCTTC.

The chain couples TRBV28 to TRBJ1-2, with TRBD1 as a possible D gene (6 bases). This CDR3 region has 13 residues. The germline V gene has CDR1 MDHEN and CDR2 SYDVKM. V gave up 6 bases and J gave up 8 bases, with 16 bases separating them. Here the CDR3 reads CASSPAAGEGYTF. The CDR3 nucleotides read TGTGCCAGCAGCCCCGCGGCAGGGGAAGGCTACACCTTC.

The DNA for the CDR3 is TGCAGTGCTAGCACCGAGTACGAGCAGTACTTC. Translated: CSASTEYEQYF. The genes are TRBV20-1 and TRBJ2-7; D remains ambiguous. The CDR3 spans 11 residues. CDR1 DFQATT and CDR2 SNEGSKA come from the germline V gene (reference sequence). Trimming cost V 3 bases and J 4 bases, with 7 bases left between them.

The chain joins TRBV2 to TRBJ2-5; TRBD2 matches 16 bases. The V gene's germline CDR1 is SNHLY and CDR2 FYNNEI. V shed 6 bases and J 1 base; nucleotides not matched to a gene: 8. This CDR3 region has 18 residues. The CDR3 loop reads CASRPGTSGGAPQETQYF. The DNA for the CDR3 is TGTGCCAGCAGGCCCGGGACTAGCGGGGGGGCCCCCCAAGAGACCCAGTACTTC.

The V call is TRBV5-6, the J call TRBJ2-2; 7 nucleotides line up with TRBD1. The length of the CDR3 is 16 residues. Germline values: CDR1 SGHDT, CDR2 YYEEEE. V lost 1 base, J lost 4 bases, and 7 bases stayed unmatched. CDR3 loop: CASSLLRGQSTGELFF. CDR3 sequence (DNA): TGTGCCAGCAGCTTGCTTCGGGGACAGAGCACCGGGGAGCTGTTTTTT.